A single sample gave rise to the 18 T cell receptor beta chains below, sequenced in a study of blood T cell repertoires in COVID-19 (dated by TCRdb to the early 2020s). The library was prepared using the immunoSEQ multiplex PCR assay. Held by TCRdb, this immuneACCESS table contains in-frame sequences only and omits some clones. Under half of the omission traces to an unresolved V gene where checked; the cause of the rest is unknown. Here the sample has about 490,000 clones; roughly 88% occur a single time. The top ten clones comprise roughly 3.2% of the sample. The sample was peripheral blood. The receptors derive from a human donor in a cohort sampled during active COVID-19.

In DNA form, the CDR3 reads TGTGCCAGCAGCTTATTTGCAGGACAGGAGGTGGATGGCTACACCTTC. This translates into CASSLFAGQEVDGYTF. The gene calls are TRBV7-8 and TRBJ1-2, with 7 bases that match TRBD1. With 2 bases clipped from V and 6 bases from J, the junction kept 12 bases outside the gene matches. CDR1 and CDR2 (germline): SGHVS, FQNEAQ. The CDR3 is made up of 16 amino acids.

The CDR3 nucleotides are TGTGCCAGCAGCCGCAATAGCGGGAGGCCAGGCACAGATACGCAGTATTTT. It translates to CASSRNSGRPGTDTQYF. V and J are TRBV6-2 or TRBV6-3 and TRBJ2-3; the match to TRBD2 covers 10 bases. This CDR3 has 17 amino acids. The ends lost 6 bases at V and 1 base at J; junction bases unmatched: 10. Germline-derived CDR1 and CDR2 are MNHEY and SVGEGT.

The genes are TRBV5-4 and TRBJ1-1; no clear D gene. V shed 0 bases and J shed 3 bases, with 12 bases lying between them. CDR1 and CDR2 (germline): SGHNT, YYREEE (reference sequence). The CDR3 totals 15 residues. CDR3: CASSLGFRADTEAFF. The CDR3 DNA follows: TGTGCCAGCAGCTTGGGGTTTCGAGCGGACACTGAAGCTTTCTTT.

This rearrangement joins TRBV27 to TRBJ1-2, with 11 bases identical to TRBD1. V was clipped by 3 bases and J by 6 bases; unmatched bases: 6. The CDR3 loop spans 15 amino acids. The germline V gene encodes CDR1 MNHEY and CDR2 SMNVEV (reference sequence). The CDR3 reads CASSFRDRGRNGYTF. The CDR3 nucleotides read TGTGCCAGCAGTTTCAGGGACAGGGGGAGGAATGGCTACACCTTC.

The chain carries TRBV9 and TRBJ2-2, with 11 nucleotides matching TRBD1. With 5 bases clipped from V and 6 bases from J, the junction kept 9 bases outside the gene matches. This CDR3 comprises 16 residues. CDR1 SGDLS and CDR2 YYNGEE come from the germline V gene. In DNA form, the CDR3 reads TGTGCCAGCAGTCCTGAAGGACAGGGGGCCTCCGGGGAGCTGTTTTTT. Protein sequence: CASSPEGQGASGELFF.

The count of this clone is one. The J gene is TRBJ1-4, the V gene TRBV5-1; 8 bases agree with TRBD1. The CDR3 is 16 amino acids. The V segment lost 3 bases and the J segment 0 bases; nucleotides outside the gene matches: 4. CDR1 and CDR2 from the germline V gene are SGHRS and YFSETQ. The CDR3 reads CASSSGTGATNEKLFF. CDR3 nucleotides: TGCGCCAGCAGCTCCGGGACAGGTGCAACTAATGAAAAACTGTTTTTT.

The chain links TRBV29-1 to TRBJ1-4; no clear D. CDR1 SQVTM and CDR2 ANQGSEA come from the germline V gene. The CDR3 covers 14 residues. Trimming shortened V by 6 bases and J by 3 bases, and 14 bases separated the two germline ends. CDR3 amino acids: CSVGRGGPNEKLFF. The CDR3 nucleotides read TGCAGCGTCGGGCGGGGAGGGCCTAATGAAAAACTGTTTTTT. Supplemented by reference TRBV29-1 and TRBJ1-4, the full variable domain reads SAVISQKPSRDICQRGTSLTIQCQVDSQVTMMFWYRQQPGQSLTLIATANQGSEATYESGFVIDKFPISRPNLTFSTLTVSNMSPEDSSIYLCSVGRGGPNEKLFFGSGTQLSVL.

V usage is TRBV7-3 and J usage is TRBJ1-1; 7 bases are a match to TRBD1. V shed 3 bases, J shed 3 bases, and the junction held 13 bases outside the gene matches. Germline lookup yields CDR1 SGHTA and CDR2 FQGTGA. This CDR3 comprises 17 residues. The CDR3 DNA is TGTGCCAGCAGCTTCTCCCAGGGGGGCGAAAGCGACACTGAAGCTTTCTTT. This encodes CASSFSQGGESDTEAFF.

This clone was detected once. This chain uses TRBV4-2 with TRBJ1-2; D is undetermined. Trimming left V 1 base short and J 3 bases short, with 6 bases between. Germline V gives CDR1 LGHNA, CDR2 YNFKEQ. The CDR3 covers 13 residues. The CDR3 loop is CASSQGGHYGYTF. The CDR3 DNA follows: TGTGCCAGCAGCCAAGGCGGGCACTATGGCTACACCTTC.

The V and J genes are TRBV5-1 and TRBJ2-5; 8 bases map to TRBD1. The CDR3 loop spans 14 amino acids. Trimming took 7 bases from V and 5 from J; bases not matched to a gene: 10. Germline lookup yields CDR1 SGHRS and CDR2 YFSETQ. CDR3 region: CASQTGDREETQYF. The CDR3 bases are TGCGCCAGCCAGACAGGGGATAGGGAGGAGACCCAGTACTTC.

The V and J genes are TRBV5-1 and TRBJ1-4; possibly TRBD1 for D (5 bases). There are 14 residues in the CDR3. Germline CDR1 and CDR2: SGHRS and YFSETQ. With 4 bases removed from V and 6 bases from J, the gap between germline ends came to 13 bases. CDR3 coding DNA: TGCGCCAGCAGCCCCCAGGGAGGGGATGAAAAACTGTTTTTT. It codes for CASSPQGGDEKLFF.

The chain combines TRBV28 with TRBJ1-4; TRBD1 matches at 9 bases. V lost 6 bases, J lost 0 bases, and 8 bases stayed unmatched. The germline gives CDR1 MDHEN, CDR2 SYDVKM. This CDR3 is built from 17 residues. Written as DNA, the CDR3 is TGTGCCAGCAGGGGGACAGGGCTTTTTGCAACTAATGAAAAACTGTTTTTT. This translates into CASRGTGLFATNEKLFF.

The chain couples TRBV19 to TRBJ1-5, with D perhaps TRBD1 (6 bases). V was pared by 4 bases and J by 1 base, with 14 bases between. Per germline, CDR1 LNHDA and CDR2 SQIVND (reference sequence). The CDR3 sequence is 16 residues long. CDR3 bases: TGTGCCAGTAGTAGTACAGGGAGAGGAAGCAATCAGCCCCAGCATTTT. Translating gives CASSSTGRGSNQPQHF.

The V gene is TRBV29-1, the J gene TRBJ1-1; the D gene is possibly TRBD1 (5 bases). The CDR3 has 11 residues. The germline V gene has CDR1 SQVTM and CDR2 ANQGSEA. The V gene lost 7 bases and the J gene lost 4 bases, with 10 bases spanning the gap. CDR3 residues: CSASGGTEAFF. CDR3 DNA: TGCAGCGCCTCGGGGGGCACTGAAGCTTTCTTT.

About this clone itself: The germline gene is not matched at one end of the junction; a read error may be the cause. The chain combines TRBV7-7 with TRBJ2-7, with 8 bases that match TRBD2. CDR1 is SSHAT and CDR2 is FNYEAQ in the germline V gene (reference sequence). The CDR3 is 15 amino acids. The CDR3 DNA reads as TGTGCTAGCAGCTTAGGTCCCGGGACTAGCTACGAGCAGTACTTC. Its translation is CASSLGPGTSYEQYF. Full variable domain (missing parts from reference TRBV7-7 and TRBJ2-7): GAGVSQSPRYKVTKRGQDVTLRCDPISSHATLYWYQQALGQGPEFLTYFNYEAQPDKSGLPSDRFSAERPEGSISTLTIQRTEQRDSAMYRCASSLGPGTSYEQYFGPGTRLTVT.

This chain connects TRBV13 to TRBJ2-3, with TRBD1 matching over 8 bases. Losses at the gene ends were 3 bases for V and 3 bases for J; bases not matched to a gene: 5. The germline V gene encodes CDR1 PRHDT and CDR2 FYEKMQ (reference sequence). This CDR3 contains 15 residues. The CDR3 here is CASSFRDRPTDTQYF. The DNA for the CDR3 is TGTGCCAGCAGCTTCCGGGACAGGCCAACAGATACGCAGTATTTT.

V usage is TRBV12-3 or TRBV12-4 and J usage is TRBJ2-2; D is uncertain. The CDR3 is made up of 13 amino acids. The ends were cut back, 4 bases at V and 9 bases at J, with 12 bases in the middle. The CDR3 DNA follows: TGTGCCAGCAGTTCTCTCCAGGTGCGGGAGCTGTTTTTT. Protein: CASSSLQVRELFF.

This chain links TRBV4-3 with TRBJ2-5; 12 bases match TRBD1. The CDR3 has 17 residues. V trimming: 4 bases; J trimming: 4 bases; junction bases outside the gene matches: 10. The germline V gene encodes CDR1 LGHNA and CDR2 YSLEER. The chain's CDR3 is CASSPGQGALGPETQYF. CDR3 sequence (DNA): TGCGCCAGCAGCCCGGGACAGGGGGCATTGGGTCCAGAGACCCAGTACTTC.